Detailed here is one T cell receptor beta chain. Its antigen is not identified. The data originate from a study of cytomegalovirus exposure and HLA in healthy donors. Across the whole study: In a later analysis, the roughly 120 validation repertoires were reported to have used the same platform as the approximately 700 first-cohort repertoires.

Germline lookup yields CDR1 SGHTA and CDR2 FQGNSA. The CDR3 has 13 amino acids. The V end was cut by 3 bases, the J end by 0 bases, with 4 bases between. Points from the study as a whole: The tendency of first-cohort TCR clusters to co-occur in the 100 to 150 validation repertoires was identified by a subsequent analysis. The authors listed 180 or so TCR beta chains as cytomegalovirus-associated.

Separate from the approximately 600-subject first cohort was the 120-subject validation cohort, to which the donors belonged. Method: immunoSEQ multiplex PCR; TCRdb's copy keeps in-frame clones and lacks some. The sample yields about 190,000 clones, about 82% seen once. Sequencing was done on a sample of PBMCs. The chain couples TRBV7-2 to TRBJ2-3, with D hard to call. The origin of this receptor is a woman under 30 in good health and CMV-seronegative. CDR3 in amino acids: CASSFPSTDTQYF. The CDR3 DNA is TGTGCCAGCAGCTTCCCTAGCACAGATACGCAGTATTTT. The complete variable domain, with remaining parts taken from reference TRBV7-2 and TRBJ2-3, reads GAGVSQSPSNKVTEKGKDVELRCDPISGHTALYWYRQSLGQGLEFLIYFQGNSAPDKSGLPSDRFSAERTGGSVSTLTIQRTQQEDSAVYLCASSFPSTDTQYFGPGTRLTVL.